This passage covers 17 T cell receptor beta chains from one sample sequenced in a study of identifying expanded T cells in peripheral blood. Sequenced by immunoSEQ multiplex PCR; TCRdb stores in-frame clones only, minus some. The sample carries about 110,000 clones, about nine tenths recorded once. Sequenced: blood. The receptors were gathered from a person aged 18 to 75 in good health.

The J gene is TRBJ1-1, the V gene TRBV5-4; no clear D gene. Germline CDR1 and CDR2: SGHNT and YYREEE (reference sequence). There are 13 residues in the CDR3. V was cut by 4 bases and J by 0 bases, with 7 bases left in between. CDR3 protein: CASSEAMNTEAFF. For the CDR3, the DNA is TGTGCCAGCAGCGAGGCCATGAACACTGAAGCTTTCTTT. Looking up the rest from reference TRBV5-4 and TRBJ1-1 gives the full variable domain: ETGVTQSPTHLIKTRGQQVTLRCSSQSGHNTVSWYQQALGQGPQFIFQYYREEENGRGNFPPRFSGLQFPNYSSELNVNALELDDSALYLCASSEAMNTEAFFGQGTRLTVV.

V is TRBV5-1 and J is TRBJ2-3, with a possible D match to TRBD1 (5 bases). The CDR3 length is 16 residues. V lost 0 bases, J lost 1 base, and 12 bases lay in between. The germline V gene encodes CDR1 SGHRS and CDR2 YFSETQ. The DNA for the CDR3 is TGCGCCAGCAGCTTGGCCAGACAAGGGGGCACAGATACGCAGTATTTT. Translating gives CASSLARQGGTDTQYF.

The chain links TRBV11-2 to TRBJ2-7; D might be TRBD2 (7 bases). The CDR3 is 17 residues long. Per the germline V gene, CDR1 is SGHAT and CDR2 is FQNNGV. V gave up 5 bases and J gave up 4 bases, with 24 bases separating them. The CDR3 nucleotides read TGTGCCAGCAGCACCATAGGGGGGGACGGGGCCTGGTACGAGCAGTACTTC. Protein product: CASSTIGGDGAWYEQYF. Using reference TRBV11-2 and TRBJ2-7 for the parts outside the CDR3, the full variable domain is EAGVAQSPRYKIIEKRQSVAFWCNPISGHATLYWYQQILGQGPKLLIQFQNNGVVDDSQLPKDRFSAERLKGVDSTLKIQPAKLEDSAVYLCASSTIGGDGAWYEQYFGPGTRLTVT.

CDR3 DNA sequence: TGTGCCAGCAGCCGCCCACAGGGGACAGGCATTGAAGCTTTCTTT. It is translated as CASSRPQGTGIEAFF. The chain employs TRBV4-2 and TRBJ1-1; 8 nucleotides line up with TRBD1. The CDR3 loop spans 15 amino acids. V dropped 4 bases and J dropped 7; count of bases not matched to a gene: 11. The germline V gene encodes CDR1 LGHNA and CDR2 YNFKEQ.

The chain recombines TRBV29-1 with TRBJ1-2; the D gene is possibly TRBD1 (5 bases). The CDR3 is 12 residues long. The germline V gene has CDR1 SQVTM and CDR2 ANQGSEA. Deletions cut 3 bases from V and 1 base from J, with 6 bases between. The CDR3 sequence: CSVDGGNYGYTF. The DNA of the CDR3 is TGCAGCGTTGACGGGGGTAACTATGGCTACACCTTC.

The chain has TRBV7-2 and TRBJ1-5, with 8 nucleotides matching TRBD1. Per germline, CDR1 SGHTA and CDR2 FQGNSA. The V gene end was trimmed by 5 bases and the J gene end by 6 bases; junction bases not matched to a gene: 6. This CDR3 region has 14 residues. The CDR3 is CASSQGQGGQPQHF. The CDR3 region has the DNA TGTGCCAGCAGCCAAGGACAGGGCGGTCAGCCCCAGCATTTT. Full variable domain (outside the CDR3, taken from reference TRBV7-2 and TRBJ1-5): GAGVSQSPSNKVTEKGKDVELRCDPISGHTALYWYRQSLGQGLEFLIYFQGNSAPDKSGLPSDRFSAERTGGSVSTLTIQRTQQEDSAVYLCASSQGQGGQPQHFGDGTRLSIL.

This clone appeared once. V gene TRBV6-6 combines with J gene TRBJ1-1; 9 bases match TRBD1. V lost 7 bases and J lost 0; bases outside the gene matches: 6. CDR3 length equals 15 residues. Germline CDR1 reads MNHNY; CDR2 reads SVGAGI (reference sequence). CDR3 protein: CASTMTGGVNTEAFF. CDR3 coding DNA: TGTGCCAGCACAATGACAGGGGGGGTGAACACTGAAGCTTTCTTT.

The CDR3 DNA sequence: TGTGCCAGCAGCTTACAGTTAAACTATGGCTACACCTTC. Encoded protein: CASSLQLNYGYTF. The chain recombines TRBV7-9 with TRBJ1-2; D is unresolved. The CDR3 totals 13 residues. In germline, CDR1 is SEHNR, CDR2 FQNEAQ (reference sequence). V was shortened by 2 bases and J by 2 bases, with 6 bases between the two germline ends. The variable domain in full, completed from reference TRBV7-9 and TRBJ1-2, reads DTGVSQNPRHKITKRGQNVTFRCDPISEHNRLYWYRQTLGQGPEFLTYFQNEAQLEKSRLLSDRFSAERPKGSFSTLEIQRTEQGDSAMYLCASSLQLNYGYTFGSGTRLTVV.

This chain links TRBV7-3 with TRBJ1-1; possible D gene TRBD1, 6 bases. CDR3 length: 17 residues. Germline V gene lookup returns CDR1 SGHTA and CDR2 FQGTGA. V lost 5 bases, J lost 3 bases, and 22 bases lay in between. This CDR3 reads CASSPSGQGFRYTEAFF. The CDR3 DNA reads as TGTGCCAGCAGCCCTTCCGGGCAGGGGTTTAGGTACACTGAAGCTTTCTTT.

Notes on this clone: The sample contains more than one DNA sequence encoding this CDR3. V usage is TRBV6-5 and J usage is TRBJ1-2; D is unclear. This CDR3 comprises 12 residues. Germline V gives CDR1 MNHEY, CDR2 SVGAGI. V dropped 3 bases and J dropped 5 bases, with 7 bases sitting between them. In DNA form, the CDR3 reads TGTGCCAGCAGTTATAAGGGATATGGCTACACCTTC. This sequence encodes CASSYKGYGYTF.

V and J are TRBV9 and TRBJ2-1; D unclear. Germline assignment: CDR1 SGDLS and CDR2 YYNGEE. Trimming took off 3 bases at V and 9 bases at J, with 16 bases between the two ends. The CDR3 sequence is 14 residues long. As DNA, the CDR3 is TGTGCCAGCAGCGCACGACTTCAAGGCGGTGAGCAGTTCTTC. This encodes CASSARLQGGEQFF.

The chain uses TRBV7-6 and TRBJ2-7, with 14 bases identical to TRBD2. The V gene end was trimmed by 4 bases and the J gene end by 2 bases; junction bases not matched to a gene: 4. Germline CDR1 reads SGHVS; CDR2 reads FNYEAQ. The CDR3 is 16 amino acids. CDR3 sequence reads: CASSSGLAGGTYEQYF. The CDR3 DNA reads TGTGCCAGCAGCTCTGGACTAGCGGGAGGTACCTACGAGCAGTACTTC.

The chain has TRBV4-1 and TRBJ2-4, with D maybe TRBD1 (7 bases). V lost 2 bases to trimming and J lost 6 bases, with 20 bases between them. The CDR3 covers 17 residues. CDR1 MGHRA and CDR2 YSYEKL come from the germline V gene. CDR3 amino acids: CASSQRASGQGGNIQYF. Written as DNA, the CDR3 is TGCGCCAGCAGCCAAAGGGCTTCGGGTCAGGGGGGAAACATTCAGTACTTC.

This chain joins TRBV7-8 and TRBJ2-1, with D perhaps matching TRBD2 (5 bases). Germline-derived CDR1 and CDR2 are SGHVS and FQNEAQ. The CDR3 extends over 14 amino acids. V was trimmed by 5 bases and J by 3 bases, leaving 11 bases between them. CDR3 DNA sequence: TGTGCCAGCAGCCCAGGACTCGGCTACAATGAGCAGTTCTTC. Translated: CASSPGLGYNEQFF.

This rearrangement joins TRBV27 to TRBJ2-2, with D tentatively TRBD2 (6 bases). Per germline, CDR1 MNHEY and CDR2 SMNVEV (reference sequence). Trimming cost V 4 bases and J 8 bases, with 8 bases left between them. This CDR3 has 12 amino acids. CDR3 amino acids: CASSSRGGELFF. CDR3 DNA sequence: TGTGCCAGCAGTTCACGGGGGGGGGAGCTGTTTTTT.

CDR3 in DNA: TGTGCCAGCAGTCCCGGACAGGGGGAATTCGCGCAGCCCCAGCATTTT. Protein product: CASSPGQGEFAQPQHF. The chain is built from TRBV7-9 and TRBJ1-5, with 10 bases matching TRBD1. The V gene's germline CDR1 is SEHNR and CDR2 FQNEAQ (reference sequence). J gave up 7 bases and V 6 bases, and 12 bases lay outside the gene matches. CDR3 length: 16 amino acids.

The genes are TRBV6-1 and TRBJ1-5, with 10 bases identical to TRBD1. Germline V gene lookup returns CDR1 MNHNS and CDR2 SASEGT. Germline trimming cut 4 bases from V and 2 bases from J; bases unmatched to any gene: 8. CDR3 length: 17 residues. For the CDR3, the DNA is TGTGCCAGCAGTGGGATCTATGGGACAGGGGGCAATCAGCCCCAGCATTTT. Translated: CASSGIYGTGGNQPQHF.